The 7 T cell receptor beta chains below were found in one sample sequenced in a study of blood T cell repertoires in COVID-19. Generated by immunoSEQ multiplex PCR, the TCRdb table keeps only in-frame clones and is missing some. Of just under 50,000 clones in the sample, under 95% are singletons; the top ten hold approximately 4%. Specimen: peripheral blood. The receptors here all came from a human donor in a cohort sampled during active COVID-19.

The genes are TRBV7-2 and TRBJ2-1; no firm D call. V dropped 7 bases and J dropped 0 bases, with 13 bases sitting between them. In germline, CDR1 is SGHTA, CDR2 FQGNSA. The CDR3 loop spans 15 amino acids. The CDR3 loop reads CASTPTASSYNEQFF. DNA for the CDR3: TGTGCCAGCACCCCGACTGCTAGCTCCTACAATGAGCAGTTCTTC. The full variable domain, completed using reference TRBV7-2 and TRBJ2-1, is GAGVSQSPSNKVTEKGKDVELRCDPISGHTALYWYRQSLGQGLEFLIYFQGNSAPDKSGLPSDRFSAERTGGSVSTLTIQRTQQEDSAVYLCASTPTASSYNEQFFGPGTRLTVL.

The chain couples TRBV7-5 to TRBJ1-1; TRBD1 reflects the table's D call only, with no check against the DNA. TRBV7-5 is annotated as a pseudogene. This CDR3 spans 15 amino acids. CDR3 region: CARSTPDRANTEAFF. CDR3 in DNA: TGTGCCAGAAGCACCCCAGACAGGGCGAACACTGAAGCTTTCTTT.

This chain connects TRBV28 to TRBJ1-4; D gene ambiguous. The CDR3 contains 15 residues. V was shortened by 5 bases and J by 5 bases, with 15 bases between the two germline ends. CDR1 and CDR2 (germline): MDHEN, SYDVKM. The chain's CDR3 is CASSPRRALNEKLFF. Written as DNA, the CDR3 is TGTGCCAGCAGTCCCCGGAGGGCCCTCAATGAAAAACTGTTTTTT.

J is TRBJ2-7 and V is TRBV28; 10 positions match TRBD1. Trimming took 6 bases from V and 2 from J; bases not matched to a gene: 1. The CDR3 loop spans 13 amino acids. Looked up from germline, CDR1 is MDHEN and CDR2 is SYDVKM. In nucleotides, the CDR3 is TGTGCCAGCAGGGGGACAGGGGCCTACGAGCAGTACTTC. Translating gives CASRGTGAYEQYF.

The gene calls are TRBV7-9 and TRBJ2-5; the D gene is possibly TRBD1 (5 bases). Deletions cut 5 bases from V and 7 bases from J, with 14 bases between. CDR1 and CDR2 from the germline V gene are SEHNR and FQNEAQ (reference sequence). This CDR3 has 13 amino acids. CDR3: CASSPGPQGTQYF. The CDR3 nucleotides read TGTGCCAGCAGCCCCGGACCGCAGGGGACCCAGTACTTC.

This clone appeared once. V gene TRBV3-1 (or the pseudogene TRBV3-2) combines with J gene TRBJ2-7; D is possibly TRBD2 (7 bases). Trimming took off 3 bases at V and 5 bases at J, with 20 bases between the two ends. This CDR3 contains 16 residues. CDR1 and CDR2 from the germline V gene are LGHDT and YNNKEL (reference sequence). The CDR3 DNA reads TGTGCCAGCAGCCACCCCGACGACCGGGGGGCGGACGAGCAGTACGTC. Its protein is CASSHPDDRGADEQYV.

The chain combines TRBV6-5 with TRBJ2-6, with TRBD1 matching over 7 bases. The CDR3 runs to 15 residues. Germline V gene sequence: CDR1 MNHEY, CDR2 SVGAGI. The V segment lost 4 bases and the J segment 4 bases; nucleotides outside the gene matches: 4. The CDR3 DNA sequence: TGTGCCAGCAGTTCGAAGGGGGCCGGGGCCAACGTCCTGACTTTC. This gives the protein CASSSKGAGANVLTF.